Many counts were recorded for the clone carrying this TCR beta chain. Its antigen is not known. This sample stems from a study of T-cell reconstitution after alpha-beta-depleted transplantation in children. General study results and limits: Surviving recipient T cells and thymic progenitors underlay high day-60 TCRbeta diversity in some patients. T cells produced anew were the main source of T-cell counts and diversity one year after transplant. As was reported, about two months after transplant, alpha-beta T cells came from several hundred expanded graft clones.

Using unique molecular identifiers, the investigators prepared the TCRbeta library. Via MiXCR, TCRdb re-called the PCR reads, giving one row per CDR3 protein. The data show about 200,000 distinct CDR3 sequences, under 8.5% seen once. The material was PBMCs, mostly from graft donor cells, obtained 360 days after TCRalphabeta/CD19-depleted stem cell transplant. The sequence came from a male patient aged 2 to 10 who had a stem cell transplant for acute myeloid leukemia, so the T cells may come from the graft donor.

CDR3 sequence (DNA): TGTGCCAGCAGTCCCTTCCAGGAAAAACTGTTTTTT. It translates to CASSPFQEKLFF. The chain is built from TRBV6-6 and TRBJ1-4; D is unresolved. V was pared by 5 bases and J by 8 bases, with 9 bases between. The CDR3 runs 12 residues. The germline V gene encodes CDR1 MNHNY and CDR2 SVGAGI (reference sequence).